The 27 T cell receptor beta chains reported below all come from one sample, sequenced in a study of CD8+CD57+ T cells in acquired aplastic anemia. By flow cytometry, patients selected for sequencing had shown an expansion of CD8+CD57+ cells. TCR beta VDJ combinations and CDR3 sequences were profiled from genomic DNA. TCRdb fed the reads into MiXCR, producing one record per CDR3 protein. The sample holds fewer than 80,000 distinct CDR3 sequences, approximately 70% seen once. Sequences were obtained from sorted CD4+, CD8+, or CD8+CD57+ T cells (not recorded which) from PBMCs. The receptors were sampled from a human donor with aplastic anemia.

The V and J genes are TRBV2 and TRBJ2-1; 7 nucleotides align to TRBD2. This CDR3 region has 14 residues. With V trimmed by 0 bases and J by 9 bases, 5 bases remained unmatched. Germline V gene lookup returns CDR1 SNHLY and CDR2 FYNNEI. CDR3 residues: CASSEAPSGGEQFF. The CDR3 DNA is TGTGCCAGCAGTGAAGCGCCCTCGGGGGGTGAGCAGTTCTTC.

This clonotype was found once. The genes are TRBV20-1 and TRBJ2-6; TRBD2 matches 12 bases. After removal of 3 bases from V and 0 bases from J, the junction contained 6 bases not matched to a gene. CDR3 length: 18 residues. From germline, CDR1 is DFQATT and CDR2 SNEGSKA (reference sequence). Written as DNA, the CDR3 is TGCAGTGCTAGGATCGGACTAGCGGGAAACTCTGGGGCCAACGTCCTGACTTTC. This sequence encodes CSARIGLAGNSGANVLTF.

V gene TRBV29-1 combines with J gene TRBJ1-1; no clear D. CDR3 size: 11 residues. CDR1 is SQVTM and CDR2 is ANQGSEA in the germline V gene. Deletions cut 4 bases from V and 5 bases from J, with 8 bases between. The CDR3 is CSVGLSTEAFF. CDR3 coding DNA: TGCAGCGTTGGTCTGTCGACTGAAGCTTTCTTT.

Comment on this clonotype: Sequence at one end of the junction differs from germline and may be a read error. J is TRBJ2-5 and V is TRBV7-6; D gene unclear. From germline, CDR1 is SGHVS and CDR2 FNYEAQ. There are 13 residues in the CDR3. In DNA form, the CDR3 reads TGTGCTAGCAGCGAGACTGGTTCTGAGACCCAGTACTTC. This gives the protein CASSETGSETQYF.

A few counts support this clonotype. This chain links TRBV6-2 or TRBV6-3 with TRBJ1-5, with D unresolved. This CDR3 has 14 residues. CDR1 MNHEY and CDR2 SVGEGT come from the germline V gene. V lost 2 bases and J lost 0, with 5 bases in between. CDR3 sequence reads: CASSYTDSNQPQHF. The CDR3, as DNA: TGTGCCAGCAGTTACACAGATAGCAATCAGCCCCAGCATTTT.

V is TRBV20-1 and J is TRBJ1-6; D unresolved. Between the trimmed V and J ends, which lost 8 bases and 6 bases, there was a span of 20 bases. Germline V gene sequence: CDR1 DFQATT, CDR2 SNEGSKA (reference sequence). CDR3 length: 15 residues. The CDR3 nucleotides read TGCAGTACGAGTACGTCCGGGAACCCTAATTCACCCCTCCACTTT. It codes for CSTSTSGNPNSPLHF.

This sequence joins TRBV7-2 and TRBJ1-4, with D possibly being TRBD1 (6 bases). The CDR3 sequence is 15 residues long. Trimming removed 5 bases from V and 0 bases from J, with 10 bases in between. Germline loops: CDR1 SGHTA, CDR2 FQGNSA. This CDR3 is CASSLQGATNEKLFF. The DNA of the CDR3 is TGTGCCAGCAGCCTACAGGGTGCAACTAATGAAAAACTGTTTTTT.

This clonotype was observed once. The chain has TRBV11-2 and TRBJ2-1; no definite D call. The V gene's germline CDR1 is SGHAT and CDR2 FQNNGV. The CDR3 consists of 12 residues. V was clipped by 11 bases and J by 4 bases, with 12 bases between them. The CDR3 loop is CAWIEGYNEQFF. DNA for the CDR3: TGTGCCTGGATAGAAGGATACAATGAGCAGTTCTTC. Together with reference TRBV11-2 and TRBJ2-1, the CDR3 gives the full variable domain: EAGVAQSPRYKIIEKRQSVAFWCNPISGHATLYWYQQILGQGPKLLIQFQNNGVVDDSQLPKDRFSAERLKGVDSTLKIQPAKLEDSAVYLCAWIEGYNEQFFGPGTRLTVL.

CDR3 coding DNA: TGTGCCAGCAGCTTTTTGGGGTCCCGGGACCGAGCCTACGAGCAGTACTTC. Its protein is CASSFLGSRDRAYEQYF. This chain connects TRBV11-1 to TRBJ2-7; D is tentatively TRBD1 or TRBD2 (5 bases each). CDR1 is SGHAT and CDR2 is FQDESV in the germline V gene (reference sequence). This CDR3 comprises 17 residues. The ends were cut back, 3 bases at V and 2 bases at J, with 20 bases in the middle.

Comment on this clonotype: Lacking the conserved final phenylalanine or tryptophan, this CDR3 likely reflects a read error. This sequence joins TRBV7-3 and TRBJ1-1; TRBD1 is a possible D gene (5 bases). The germline V gene has CDR1 SGHTA and CDR2 FQGTGA. The CDR3 runs 14 residues. The V end lost 3 bases, the J end lost 7 bases, and 15 bases lay between the germline ends. The CDR3 sequence: CASSFSPGTFEAFL. CDR3 coding DNA: TGTGCCAGCAGCTTTTCCCCCGGGACGTTTGAAGCTTTCCTT.

A few counts support this clonotype. This sequence joins TRBV7-2 and TRBJ2-5; the D gene could be TRBD1 or TRBD2 (5 bases each). Trimming stripped 3 bases from V and 5 bases from J, with 10 bases between. Germline V CDR1 and CDR2: SGHTA, FQGNSA. The CDR3 totals 13 residues. DNA of the CDR3: TGTGCCAGCAGCTTGGGACCCGCGGAGACCCAGTACTTC. It codes for CASSLGPAETQYF.

There are a few counts of this clonotype. V is TRBV3-1 and J is TRBJ2-5; D is tentatively TRBD1 or TRBD2 (5 bases each). Germline-derived CDR1 and CDR2 are LGHDT and YNNKEL (reference sequence). V shed 5 bases and J shed 5 bases, with 24 bases lying between them. CDR3 length equals 17 residues. The CDR3 is CASSSGELASWGETQYF. The CDR3 coding sequence is TGTGCCAGCAGCTCCGGGGAATTGGCGTCTTGGGGGGAGACCCAGTACTTC.

The chain joins TRBV2 to TRBJ2-1; TRBD2 aligns across 7 bases. There are 14 residues in the CDR3. From germline, CDR1 is SNHLY and CDR2 FYNNEI. Trimming cost V 4 bases and J 7 bases; bases outside gene matches: 7. CDR3 bases: TGTGCCAGCAGTGGCCTAGCGGTAGGTAATGAGCAGTTCTTC. Translated: CASSGLAVGNEQFF.

The chain joins TRBV9 to TRBJ1-1; D is unresolved. This CDR3 contains 13 residues. CDR1 is SGDLS, CDR2 YYNGEE, per germline. The V and J ends lost 0 bases and 4 bases respectively, with 7 bases between them. The DNA of the CDR3 is TGTGCCAGCAGCGTAGGAGATTCCACTGAAGCTTTCTTT. Protein: CASSVGDSTEAFF.

The CDR3 spells CASSEGGLAEQSGSGTQYF. In DNA, the CDR3 is TGCGCCAGCAGTGAGGGGGGACTAGCGGAGCAGTCCGGGAGCGGGACCCAGTACTTC. The rearrangement joins TRBV10-1 to TRBJ2-5; 11 bases are shared with TRBD2. The CDR3 extends over 19 amino acids. The germline CDR1 and CDR2 sequences are WNHNN and SYGVQD (reference sequence). V shed 2 bases and J 7 bases; nucleotides not matched to a gene: 18.

V gene TRBV20-1 combines with J gene TRBJ1-2; D is uncertain. This CDR3 comprises 12 residues. The V end was cut by 0 bases, the J end by 8 bases, with 10 bases between. Germline assignment: CDR1 DFQATT and CDR2 SNEGSKA (reference sequence). The CDR3 bases are TGCAGTGCTAGAGATCAGGAGCGAGGCTACACCTTC. Its protein is CSARDQERGYTF.

The CDR3 region has the DNA TGTGCCATCAGTATAGACAGGGAGAATGGCTACACCTTC. This codes for CAISIDRENGYTF. The V gene is TRBV10-3, the J gene TRBJ1-2; 7 bases align to TRBD1. Trimming cost V 5 bases and J 6 bases; bases outside gene matches: 6. CDR1 and CDR2 from the germline V gene are ENHRY and SYGVKD. CDR3 length: 13 amino acids.

The CDR3 is CASSSTGLHSPLHF. CDR3 in DNA: TGTGCCAGCAGCTCGACAGGATTACATTCACCCCTCCACTTT. The chain links TRBV7-8 to TRBJ1-6; possible D gene TRBD1, 6 bases. Trimming stripped 4 bases from V and 8 bases from J, with 12 bases between. Germline CDR1 is SGHVS and CDR2 is FQNEAQ. The CDR3 extends over 14 amino acids.

The V call is TRBV15, the J call TRBJ1-3; TRBD1 might be the D (6 bases). The CDR3 is 14 amino acids. In germline, CDR1 is LNHNV, CDR2 YYDKDF (reference sequence). V dropped 8 bases and J dropped 0 bases, with 11 bases sitting between them. This CDR3 is CATQDSTSGNTIYF. DNA for the CDR3: TGTGCCACCCAGGACAGTACCTCTGGAAACACCATATATTTT.

The CDR3 coding sequence is TGTGCCACCAGTCCCGGGACACGGTCTAGCACAGATACGCAGTATTTT. It is translated as CATSPGTRSSTDTQYF. The V gene is TRBV24-1, the J gene TRBJ2-3, with D possibly TRBD1 on 6 matching bases. Germline CDR1 KGHDR, CDR2 SFDVKD. V was clipped by 6 bases and J by 0 bases, with 15 bases between them. The CDR3 is 16 residues long.

The gene calls are TRBV19 and TRBJ2-3; possibly TRBD2 for D (6 bases). The CDR3 has 14 amino acids. V was pared by 4 bases and J by 2 bases, with 10 bases between. Germline-derived CDR1 and CDR2 are LNHDA and SQIVND (reference sequence). CDR3 sequence: CASSTGTHTDTQYF. CDR3 sequence (DNA): TGTGCCAGTAGTACCGGGACTCACACAGATACGCAGTATTTT.

The V and J genes are TRBV10-3 and TRBJ1-5; TRBD1 is a possible D gene (5 bases). The CDR3 is 15 amino acids. V was shortened by 3 bases and J by 4 bases, with 13 bases between the two germline ends. Germline CDR1 and CDR2: ENHRY and SYGVKD. The CDR3 loop is CAISDAPGRNQPQHF. The CDR3 nucleotides read TGTGCCATCAGTGACGCTCCAGGGAGGAATCAGCCCCAGCATTTT.

This chain links TRBV7-7 with TRBJ2-3; the D call may be TRBD1 or TRBD2 (5 bases each). In germline, CDR1 is SSHAT, CDR2 FNYEAQ (reference sequence). This CDR3 region has 13 residues. The CDR3 reads CASAGSIADTQYF. CDR3 in DNA: TGTGCTAGCGCAGGGAGTATAGCAGATACGCAGTATTTT.

The V gene is TRBV2, the J gene TRBJ2-7; 10 bases are shared with TRBD2. Losses at the gene ends were 5 bases for V and 5 bases for J; bases not matched to a gene: 6. This CDR3 comprises 14 residues. Per the germline V gene, CDR1 is SNHLY and CDR2 is FYNNEI. In nucleotides, the CDR3 is TGTGCCAGCAGTCAAAGGACTAGCGGAAACGAGCAGTACTTC. Its translation: CASSQRTSGNEQYF.

V usage is TRBV29-1 and J usage is TRBJ2-7; D is unclear. The CDR3 extends over 13 amino acids. Between the trimmed V and J ends, which lost 3 bases and 1 base, there was a span of 10 bases. Germline values: CDR1 SQVTM, CDR2 ANQGSEA. The CDR3 loop reads CSVEVTASYEQYF. CDR3 nucleotides: TGCAGCGTTGAGGTGACGGCTTCCTACGAGCAGTACTTC.

This chain joins TRBV27 and TRBJ1-2; D is unclear. Germline V lookup: CDR1 MNHEY, CDR2 SMNVEV (reference sequence). Trimming took 2 bases from V and 1 from J, leaving 5 bases between them. The CDR3 sequence is 13 residues long. CDR3 amino acids: CASSLTFNYGYTF. The CDR3, as DNA: TGTGCCAGCAGTTTAACGTTTAACTATGGCTACACCTTC.

The table lists this clonotype with a few counts. The chain links TRBV10-3 to TRBJ1-2, with 9 positions matching TRBD1. Germline V CDR1 and CDR2: ENHRY, SYGVKD. Trimming at V came to 3 bases and at J to 5 bases, leaving 1 base not matched to a gene. There are 13 residues in the CDR3. Here the CDR3 reads CAISEGTGYGYTF. DNA for the CDR3: TGTGCCATCAGTGAAGGGACAGGGTATGGCTACACCTTC.